These T cell receptor beta chains were read from a single sample in a study of cytomegalovirus exposure and HLA in healthy donors. Profiling relied on immunoSEQ multiplex PCR, and the TCRdb table lists in-frame clones only, not all of them. In the table there are 100,000 to 150,000 clones, 78% of which are singletons. Source material: PBMCs. All receptors come from a young woman in good health and CMV-seronegative. Each CDR3 is given without its conserved first and last residue. Fields, in order: V gene, CDR3 protein.

V gene: TRBV15; CDR3 protein: ATSEGGGDNQPQH
V gene: TRBV6-5; CDR3 protein: ASSLRHPYQETQY
V gene: TRBV7-2; CDR3 protein: ASSFAGETTDTQY
V gene: TRBV11-2; CDR3 protein: ASSLDRSPGEQY
V gene: TRBV29-1; CDR3 protein: SVGRWGGKETQY
V gene: TRBV30; CDR3 protein: AWSVWGRMNTEAF
V gene: TRBV27; CDR3 protein: ASRLTVMNTEAF
V gene: TRBV2; CDR3 protein: ASTSTGSTGTDTQY
V gene: TRBV4-2; CDR3 protein: ASSQEIGRESSYEQY
V gene: TRBV7-9; CDR3 protein: ASSSGSYNEQF
V gene: TRBV6-5; CDR3 protein: ASSLGLAVAGELF
V gene: TRBV6-6; CDR3 protein: AIQASLNQPQH
V gene: TRBV25-1; CDR3 protein: ASSAKDRGGWDGYT
V gene: TRBV7-9; CDR3 protein: ASSLAAGRWF
V gene: TRBV6-1; CDR3 protein: ASSEQAGNYGYT
V gene: TRBV5-1; CDR3 protein: ASSLEDRDRVQETQY
V gene: TRBV30; CDR3 protein: AWSVDLVGGELF
V gene: TRBV27; CDR3 protein: ASPGLAGGEQY
V gene: TRBV30; CDR3 protein: AWSVLMDEQF
V gene: TRBV12-5; CDR3 protein: ASGPPFSGGRNTEAF
V gene: TRBV5-1; CDR3 protein: ASGPSTRLRETHEQF
V gene: TRBV6-1; CDR3 protein: ASSAGTGQTQPQH
V gene: TRBV9; CDR3 protein: ASSVGRAVREKLF
V gene: TRBV19; CDR3 protein: ASSIDLAPIYEQY
V gene: TRBV6-4; CDR3 protein: ASSARGENTEAF
V gene: TRBV9; CDR3 protein: ASSVPDRLQETQY
V gene: TRBV5-6; CDR3 protein: ASSFSASYEQY
V gene: TRBV18; CDR3 protein: ASSQGHSNQPQH
V gene: TRBV7-8; CDR3 protein: ASSLAGFGELF
V gene: TRBV5-1; CDR3 protein: ASSYQGQGSYNEQF
V gene: TRBV5-6; CDR3 protein: ASSWGRGSSYNEQF
V gene: TRBV2; CDR3 protein: ASSGIGGYT
V gene: TRBV5-6; CDR3 protein: ASSVYRAPEAF
V gene: TRBV4-1; CDR3 protein: ASSPRIGDSYEQY
V gene: TRBV28; CDR3 protein: ASKFRMATTQKETQY
V gene: TRBV4-1; CDR3 protein: ASSQPSEQETQY
V gene: TRBV20-1; CDR3 protein: SARVDGYT
V gene: TRBV27; CDR3 protein: ASRSPGQGSYEQY
V gene: TRBV5-1; CDR3 protein: ASSLAIRGNEQY
V gene: TRBV28; CDR3 protein: ASSLRGGGDFYGYT
V gene: TRBV30; CDR3 protein: AWSLKGGRNEQF
V gene: TRBV5-1; CDR3 protein: ASSSTTGGKSRANTEAF
V gene: TRBV25-1; CDR3 protein: ASRGSPGTGGTGNTIY
V gene: TRBV5-1; CDR3 protein: ASKYEGAPNTEAF
V gene: TRBV12-5; CDR3 protein: ASGTGLLETQY
V gene: TRBV7-9; CDR3 protein: ASSLGPRSEQF
V gene: TRBV7-8; CDR3 protein: ASSCHAGAYEQY
V gene: TRBV30; CDR3 protein: AWTIAEVGGYT
V gene: TRBV2; CDR3 protein: ASSVGTGRSGANVLT
V gene: TRBV7-8; CDR3 protein: ASSPSRDRGSHEQY
V gene: TRBV11-2; CDR3 protein: ASSLEGGAEAF
V gene: TRBV7-9; CDR3 protein: ASSSGTGSYGYT
V gene: TRBV2; CDR3 protein: ASSEAWTSSEQY
V gene: TRBV7-2; CDR3 protein: ASSLFAISSDTQY
V gene: TRBV29-1; CDR3 protein: SAESSGQGARGTDTQY
V gene: TRBV18; CDR3 protein: ASSPDRSLNTEAF
V gene: TRBV21-1; CDR3 protein: ASSKGTGTQNTEAF